This TCR beta chain came from a study of neurological immune-mediated disorders. General study points: While HTLV-1-associated myelopathy showed the greatest TCR clonal expansion, multiple sclerosis showed the least, falling below healthy controls.

TCRdb independently ran MiXCR on the 5' RACE reads; one entry per CDR3 protein. Of around 33,000 distinct CDR3 sequences in the sample, under 30% were seen once. The CDR3 runs to 13 residues. Looked up from germline, CDR1 is SEHNR and CDR2 is FQNEAQ (reference sequence). V gave up 2 bases and J gave up 5 bases, with 10 bases separating them. The T cells used for sorted libraries numbered about a million, either CD4+ or CD8+. In this sample, this clonotype turned up many times. Antigen unknown. The origin of this receptor is a man over 45 with HTLV-1-associated myelopathy (HAM/TSP). The chain uses TRBV7-9 and TRBJ2-7; D uncertain. Sequencing input: CD4+ T cells from blood. The CDR3 bases are TGTGCCAGCAGCTTATCCTTGCGCGACGAGCAGTACTTC. Translation: CASSLSLRDEQYF.